This T cell receptor (beta chain) was captured by sequencing in a study of blood T cells in healthy people across ages. As to this clonotype: Its specificity is not known.

Alongside a J-beta primer mix, a sample-barcoded 5' primer served in a second PCR lasting roughly 6 to 11 cycles. The authors tagged each cDNA molecule using a template-switch adaptor with 12 random nucleotides. MiXCR, run by TCRdb on the 5' RACE reads, gives a single entry per CDR3 protein. The data show roughly 700,000 distinct CDR3 sequences, with about half seen just once and roughly 30% held by the top ten. The CDR3 is 17 amino acids. Between the trimmed V and J ends, which lost 5 bases and 0 bases, there was a span of 17 bases. Germline V gene data show CDR1 as MGHRA and CDR2 as YSYEKL. The study's findings and limits: More naive CD4+ cells and higher diversity marked long-lived donors relative to aged donors. It was held that the diversity estimates obtained from one million T cells were underestimates.

The rearrangement joins TRBV4-1 to TRBJ2-4; D is possibly TRBD1 or TRBD2 (5 bases each). The source of this sequence is a woman in her fifties or sixties in good health. Sequencing was carried out using blood. The DNA of the CDR3 is TGCGCCAGCAGCTTACCTCGGGACCCAACAGCCAAAAACATTCAGTACTTC. Translation: CASSLPRDPTAKNIQYF.